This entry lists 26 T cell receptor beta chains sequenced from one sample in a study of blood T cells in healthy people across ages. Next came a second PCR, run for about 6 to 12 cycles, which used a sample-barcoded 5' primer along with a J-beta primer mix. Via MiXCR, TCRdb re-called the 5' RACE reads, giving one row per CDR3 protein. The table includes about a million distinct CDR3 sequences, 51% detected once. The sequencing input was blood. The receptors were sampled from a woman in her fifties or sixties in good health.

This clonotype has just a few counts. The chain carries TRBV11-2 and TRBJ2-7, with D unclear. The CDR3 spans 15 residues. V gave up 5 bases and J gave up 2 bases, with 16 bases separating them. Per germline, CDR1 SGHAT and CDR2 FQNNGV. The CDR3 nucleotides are TGTGCCAGCAGCCCTCGGCGGTTCAACCCCTACGAGCAGTACTTC. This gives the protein CASSPRRFNPYEQYF.

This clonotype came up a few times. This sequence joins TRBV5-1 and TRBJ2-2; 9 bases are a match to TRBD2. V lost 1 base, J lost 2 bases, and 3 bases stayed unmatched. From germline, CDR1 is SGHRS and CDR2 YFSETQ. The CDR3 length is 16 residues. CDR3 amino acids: CASSLIAGVNTGELFF. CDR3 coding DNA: TGCGCCAGCAGCTTGATAGCGGGAGTAAACACCGGGGAGCTGTTTTTT. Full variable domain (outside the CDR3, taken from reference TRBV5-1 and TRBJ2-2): KAGVTQTPRYLIKTRGQQVTLSCSPISGHRSVSWYQQTPGQGLQFLFEYFSETQRNKGNFPGRFSGRQFSNSRSEMNVSTLELGDSALYLCASSLIAGVNTGELFFGEGSRLTVL.

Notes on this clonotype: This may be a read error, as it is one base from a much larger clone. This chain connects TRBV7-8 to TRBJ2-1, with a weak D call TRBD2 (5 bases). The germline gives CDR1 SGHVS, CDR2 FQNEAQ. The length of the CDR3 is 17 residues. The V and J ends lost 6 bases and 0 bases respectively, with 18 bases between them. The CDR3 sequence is CASSSGSSWSSYNEQFF. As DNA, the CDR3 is TGTGCCAGCAGTTCCGGCTCTAGCTGGAGCTCCTACAATGAGCAGTTCTTC.

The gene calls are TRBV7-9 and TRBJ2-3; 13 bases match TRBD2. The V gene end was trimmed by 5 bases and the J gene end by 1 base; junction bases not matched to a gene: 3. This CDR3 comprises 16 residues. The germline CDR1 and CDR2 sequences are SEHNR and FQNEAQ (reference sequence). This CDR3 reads CASSQGTSGGTDTQYF. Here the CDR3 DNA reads TGTGCCAGCAGCCAAGGGACTAGCGGGGGCACAGATACGCAGTATTTT.

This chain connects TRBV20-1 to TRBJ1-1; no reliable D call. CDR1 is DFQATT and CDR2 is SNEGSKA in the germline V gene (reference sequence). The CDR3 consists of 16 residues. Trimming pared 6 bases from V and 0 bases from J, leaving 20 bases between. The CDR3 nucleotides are TGCAGTGCCGACCCCGGAGTCAGCCGGATGAACACTGAAGCTTTCTTT. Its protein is CSADPGVSRMNTEAFF.

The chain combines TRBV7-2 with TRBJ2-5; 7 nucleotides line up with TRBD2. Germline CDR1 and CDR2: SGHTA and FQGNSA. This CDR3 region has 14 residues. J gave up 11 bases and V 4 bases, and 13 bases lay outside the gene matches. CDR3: CASSSRTRSREQYF. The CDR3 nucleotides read TGTGCCAGCAGCTCAAGGACACGCTCGCGGGAGCAGTACTTC.

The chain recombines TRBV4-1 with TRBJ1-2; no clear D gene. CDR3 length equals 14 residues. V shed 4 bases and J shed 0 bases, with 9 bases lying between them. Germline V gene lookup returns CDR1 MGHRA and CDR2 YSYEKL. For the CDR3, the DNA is TGCGCCAGCAGCCTCCAGACGCCTAACTATGGCTACACCTTC. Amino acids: CASSLQTPNYGYTF.

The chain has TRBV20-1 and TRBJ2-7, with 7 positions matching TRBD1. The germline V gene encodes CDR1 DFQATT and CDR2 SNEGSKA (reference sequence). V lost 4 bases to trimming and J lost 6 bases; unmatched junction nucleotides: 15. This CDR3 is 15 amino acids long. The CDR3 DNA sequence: TGCAGTGCTACCCAGACAGGGTCCCTCCGGGGCGAGCAGTACTTC. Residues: CSATQTGSLRGEQYF.

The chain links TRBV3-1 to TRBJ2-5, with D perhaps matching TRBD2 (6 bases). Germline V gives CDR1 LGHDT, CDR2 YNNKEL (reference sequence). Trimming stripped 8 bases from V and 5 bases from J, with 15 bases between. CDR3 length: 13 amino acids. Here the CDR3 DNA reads TGTGCCAGCGGCCCCCGAGGGAGGGAGACCCAGTACTTC. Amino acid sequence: CASGPRGRETQYF.

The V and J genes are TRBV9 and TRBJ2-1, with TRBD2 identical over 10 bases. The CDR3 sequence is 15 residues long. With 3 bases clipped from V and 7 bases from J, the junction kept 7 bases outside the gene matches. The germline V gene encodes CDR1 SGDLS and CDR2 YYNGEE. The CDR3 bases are TGTGCCAGCAGCGGTACTAGCGGGAAGAGAAATGAGCAGTTCTTC. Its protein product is CASSGTSGKRNEQFF.

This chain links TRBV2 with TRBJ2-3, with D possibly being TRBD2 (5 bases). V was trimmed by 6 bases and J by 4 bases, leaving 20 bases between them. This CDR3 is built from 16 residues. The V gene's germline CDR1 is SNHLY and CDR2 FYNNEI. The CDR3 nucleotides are TGTGCCAGCAGGCTAACTACGCGGGCGCGATCAGATACGCAGTATTTT. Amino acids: CASRLTTRARSDTQYF. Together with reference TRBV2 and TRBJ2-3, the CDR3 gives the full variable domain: EPEVTQTPSHQVTQMGQEVILRCVPISNHLYFYWYRQILGQKVEFLVSFYNNEISEKSEIFDDQFSVERPDGSNFTLKIRSTKLEDSAMYFCASRLTTRARSDTQYFGPGTRLTVL.

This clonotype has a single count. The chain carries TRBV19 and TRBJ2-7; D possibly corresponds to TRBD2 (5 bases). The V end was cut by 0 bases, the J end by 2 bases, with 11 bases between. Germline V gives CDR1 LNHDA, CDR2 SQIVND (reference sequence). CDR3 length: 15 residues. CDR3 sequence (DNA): TGTGCCAGTAGTATAGAGGTTAGCGCAGCCTACGAGCAGTACTTC. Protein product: CASSIEVSAAYEQYF. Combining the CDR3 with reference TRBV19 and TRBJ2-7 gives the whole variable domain DGGITQSPKYLFRKEGQNVTLSCEQNLNHDAMYWYRQDPGQGLRLIYYSQIVNDFQKGDIAEGYSVSREKKESFPLTVTSAQKNPTAFYLCASSIEVSAAYEQYFGPGTRLTVT.

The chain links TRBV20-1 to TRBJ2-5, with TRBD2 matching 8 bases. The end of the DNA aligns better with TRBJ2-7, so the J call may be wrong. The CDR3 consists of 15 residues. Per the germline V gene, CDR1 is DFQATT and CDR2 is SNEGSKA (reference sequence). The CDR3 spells CSARPGSGSDHEQYF. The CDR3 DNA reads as TGCAGTGCCCGACCAGGGAGCGGGAGCGATCACGAGCAGTACTTC.

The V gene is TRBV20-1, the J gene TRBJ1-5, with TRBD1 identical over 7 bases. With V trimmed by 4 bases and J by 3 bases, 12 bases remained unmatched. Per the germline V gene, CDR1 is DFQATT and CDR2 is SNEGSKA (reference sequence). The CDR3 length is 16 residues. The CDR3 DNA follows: TGCAGTGCTAACCGGGTTAGGGGGCCGCTCAATCAGCCCCAGCATTTT. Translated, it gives CSANRVRGPLNQPQHF.

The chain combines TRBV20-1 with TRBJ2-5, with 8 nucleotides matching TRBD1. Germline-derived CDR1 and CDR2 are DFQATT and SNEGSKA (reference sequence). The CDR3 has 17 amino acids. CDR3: CTNGRTTGDLLKETQYF. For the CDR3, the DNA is TGCACTAACGGTCGTACGACAGGGGACCTCTTGAAAGAGACCCAGTACTTC.

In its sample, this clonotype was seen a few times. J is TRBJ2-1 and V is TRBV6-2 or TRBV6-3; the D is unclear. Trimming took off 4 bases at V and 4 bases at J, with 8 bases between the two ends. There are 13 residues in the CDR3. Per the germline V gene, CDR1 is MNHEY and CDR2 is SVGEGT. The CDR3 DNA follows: TGTGCCAGCAGTTCCCCGGCTTACAATGAGCAGTTCTTC. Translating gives CASSSPAYNEQFF.

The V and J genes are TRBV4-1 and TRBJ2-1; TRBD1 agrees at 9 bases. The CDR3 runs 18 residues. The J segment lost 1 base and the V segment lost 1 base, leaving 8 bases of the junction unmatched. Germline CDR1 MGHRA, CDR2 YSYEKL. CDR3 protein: CASSQATPTGGSYNEQFF. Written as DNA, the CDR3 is TGCGCCAGCAGCCAAGCTACCCCGACAGGGGGTTCCTACAATGAGCAGTTCTTC.

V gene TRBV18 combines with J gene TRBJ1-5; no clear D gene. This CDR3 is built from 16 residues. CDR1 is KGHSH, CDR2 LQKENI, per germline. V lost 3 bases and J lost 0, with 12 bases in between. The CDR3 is CASSPLQVYSNQPQHF. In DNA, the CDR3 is TGTGCCAGCTCACCTCTCCAGGTTTATAGCAATCAGCCCCAGCATTTT.

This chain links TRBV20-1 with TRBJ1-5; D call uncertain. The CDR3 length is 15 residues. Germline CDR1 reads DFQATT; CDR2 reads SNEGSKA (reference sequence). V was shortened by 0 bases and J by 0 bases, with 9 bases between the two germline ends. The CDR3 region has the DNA TGCAGTGCTAGAGATTTATGGGATAGCAATCAGCCCCAGCATTTT. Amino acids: CSARDLWDSNQPQHF.

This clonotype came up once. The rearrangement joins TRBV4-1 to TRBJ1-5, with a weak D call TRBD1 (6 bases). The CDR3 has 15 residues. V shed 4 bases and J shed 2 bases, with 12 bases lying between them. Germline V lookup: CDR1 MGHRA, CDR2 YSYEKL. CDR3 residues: CASSPADSRNQPQHF. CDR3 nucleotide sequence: TGCGCCAGCAGCCCTGCGGACAGCCGCAATCAGCCCCAGCATTTT.

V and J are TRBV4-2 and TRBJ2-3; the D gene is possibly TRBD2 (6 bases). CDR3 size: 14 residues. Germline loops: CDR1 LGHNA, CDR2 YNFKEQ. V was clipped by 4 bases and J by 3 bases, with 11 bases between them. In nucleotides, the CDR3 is TGTGCCAGCAGCCGACCGGGAGCAACAGATACGCAGTATTTT. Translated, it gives CASSRPGATDTQYF.

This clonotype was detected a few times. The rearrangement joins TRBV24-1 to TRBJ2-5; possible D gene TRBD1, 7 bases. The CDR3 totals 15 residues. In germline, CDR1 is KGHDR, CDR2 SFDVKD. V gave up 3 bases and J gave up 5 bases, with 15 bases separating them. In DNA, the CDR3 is TGTGCCACCAGTGATACTACAGGGGCGGGGGAGACCCAGTACTTC. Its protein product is CATSDTTGAGETQYF.

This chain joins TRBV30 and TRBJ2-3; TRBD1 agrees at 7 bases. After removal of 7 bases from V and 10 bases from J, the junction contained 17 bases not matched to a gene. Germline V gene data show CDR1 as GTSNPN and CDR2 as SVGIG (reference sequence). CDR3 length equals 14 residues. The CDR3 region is CASQTGLTARAQYF. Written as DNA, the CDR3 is TGTGCCTCCCAGACAGGGTTGACGGCGAGGGCGCAGTATTTT.

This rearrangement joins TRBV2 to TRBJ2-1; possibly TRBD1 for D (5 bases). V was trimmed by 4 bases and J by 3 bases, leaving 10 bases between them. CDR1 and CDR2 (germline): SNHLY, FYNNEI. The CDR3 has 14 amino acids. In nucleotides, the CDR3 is TGTGCCAGCAGTGTCGTGACAGTCTACAATGAGCAGTTCTTC. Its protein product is CASSVVTVYNEQFF.

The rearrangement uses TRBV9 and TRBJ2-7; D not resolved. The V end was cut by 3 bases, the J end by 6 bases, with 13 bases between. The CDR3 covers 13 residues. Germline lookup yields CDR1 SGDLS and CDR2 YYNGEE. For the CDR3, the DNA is TGTGCCAGCAGCGAGGCAGGTTGGGGCGAGCAGTACTTC. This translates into CASSEAGWGEQYF.

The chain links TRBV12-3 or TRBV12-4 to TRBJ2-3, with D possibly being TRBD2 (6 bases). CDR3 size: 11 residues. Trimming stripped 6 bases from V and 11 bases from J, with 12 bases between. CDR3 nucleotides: TGTGCCAGCAGCCTACGGGAGAAGCAGTATTTT. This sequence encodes CASSLREKQYF.